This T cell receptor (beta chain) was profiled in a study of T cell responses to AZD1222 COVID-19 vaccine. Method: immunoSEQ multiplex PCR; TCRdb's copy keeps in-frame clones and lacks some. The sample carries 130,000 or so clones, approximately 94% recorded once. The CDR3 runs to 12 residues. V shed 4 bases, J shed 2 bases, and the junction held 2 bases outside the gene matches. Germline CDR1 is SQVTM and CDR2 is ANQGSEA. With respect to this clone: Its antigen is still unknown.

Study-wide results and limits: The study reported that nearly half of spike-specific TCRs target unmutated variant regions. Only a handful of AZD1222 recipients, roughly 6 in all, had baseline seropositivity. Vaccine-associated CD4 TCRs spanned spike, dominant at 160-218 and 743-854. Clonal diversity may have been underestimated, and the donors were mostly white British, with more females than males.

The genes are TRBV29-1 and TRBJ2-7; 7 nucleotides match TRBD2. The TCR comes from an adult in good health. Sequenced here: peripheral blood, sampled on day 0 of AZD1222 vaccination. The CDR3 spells CSVGEGTYEQYF. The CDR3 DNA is TGCAGCGTTGGGGAGGGGACCTACGAGCAGTACTTC.